The entry that follows covers one T cell receptor (beta chain) sequence. It was the approximately 110-subject validation cohort, separate from the approximately 680-subject first cohort, to which the donors belonged. This sample is drawn from a study of cytomegalovirus exposure and HLA in healthy donors. Trimming pared 1 base from V and 4 bases from J, leaving 15 bases between. Germline assignment: CDR1 SGDLS and CDR2 YYNGEE. The CDR3 loop spans 15 amino acids. Here immunoSEQ multiplex PCR was the method, and the copy in TCRdb shows in-frame clones only, minus some. The sample lists fewer than 120,000 clones; roughly nine tenths were seen once.

Sequencing was done on a sample of PBMCs. The chain is built from TRBV9 and TRBJ2-7; D may be TRBD1 (6 bases). The source is a woman aged 18-30 years in good health and CMV-seronegative. This CDR3 is CASSVRSDSNYEQYF. CDR3 in DNA: TGTGCCAGCAGCGTAAGATCGGACAGTAATTACGAGCAGTACTTC.